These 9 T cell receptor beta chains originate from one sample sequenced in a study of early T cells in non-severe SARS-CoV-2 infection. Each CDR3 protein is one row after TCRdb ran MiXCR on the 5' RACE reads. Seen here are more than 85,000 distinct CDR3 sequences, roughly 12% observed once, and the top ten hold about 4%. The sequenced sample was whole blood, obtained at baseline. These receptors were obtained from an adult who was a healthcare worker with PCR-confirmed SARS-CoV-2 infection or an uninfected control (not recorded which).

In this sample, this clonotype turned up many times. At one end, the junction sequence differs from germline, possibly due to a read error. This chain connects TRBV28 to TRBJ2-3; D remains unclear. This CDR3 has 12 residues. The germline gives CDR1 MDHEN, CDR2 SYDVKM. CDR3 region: CASSLWGDTQYF. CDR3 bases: TGTGCCAGCAGCTTATGGGGAGATACGCAGTATTTT.

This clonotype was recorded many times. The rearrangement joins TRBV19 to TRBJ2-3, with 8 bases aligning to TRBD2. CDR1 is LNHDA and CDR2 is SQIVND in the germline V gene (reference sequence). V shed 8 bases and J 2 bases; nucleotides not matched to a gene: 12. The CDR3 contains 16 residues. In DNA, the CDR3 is TGTGCCAGTCGAGCGGAGGGCGGGAGGTACACAGATACGCAGTATTTT. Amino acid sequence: CASRAEGGRYTDTQYF.

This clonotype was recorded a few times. CDR3 region: CASSPGQPYGYTF. CDR3 in DNA: TGTGCCAGCAGCCCGGGACAGCCCTATGGCTACACCTTC. The V call is TRBV9, the J call TRBJ1-2, with 7 positions matching TRBD1. Germline loops: CDR1 SGDLS, CDR2 YYNGEE. Trimming took 4 bases from V and 4 from J; bases not matched to a gene: 4. The CDR3 is 13 residues long. The full variable domain, rest sourced from reference TRBV9 and TRBJ1-2, is DSGVTQTPKHLITATGQRVTLRCSPRSGDLSVYWYQQSLDQGLQFLIQYYNGEERAKGNILERFSAQQFPDLHSELNLSSLELGDSALYFCASSPGQPYGYTFGSGTRLTVV.

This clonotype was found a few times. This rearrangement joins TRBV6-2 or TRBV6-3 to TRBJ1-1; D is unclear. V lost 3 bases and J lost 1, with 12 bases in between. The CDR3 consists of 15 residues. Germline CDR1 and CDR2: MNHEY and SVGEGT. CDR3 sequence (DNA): TGTGCCAGCAGTTATGCTCCAAGGCCGAACACTGAAGCTTTCTTT. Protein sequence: CASSYAPRPNTEAFF.

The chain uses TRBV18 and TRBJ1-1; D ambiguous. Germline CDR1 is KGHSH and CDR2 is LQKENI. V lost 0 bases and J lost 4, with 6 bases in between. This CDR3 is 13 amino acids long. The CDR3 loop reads CASSPPISTEAFF. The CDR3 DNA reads TGTGCCAGCTCACCACCGATCAGCACTGAAGCTTTCTTT.

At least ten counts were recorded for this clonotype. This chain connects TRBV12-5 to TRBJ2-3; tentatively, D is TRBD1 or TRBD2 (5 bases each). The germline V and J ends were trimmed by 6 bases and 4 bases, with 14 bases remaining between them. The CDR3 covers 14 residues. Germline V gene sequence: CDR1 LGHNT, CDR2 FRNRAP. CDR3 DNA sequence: TGTGCTAGTGGCTGGGACCTGGGGGCAGATACGCAGTATTTT. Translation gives CASGWDLGADTQYF.

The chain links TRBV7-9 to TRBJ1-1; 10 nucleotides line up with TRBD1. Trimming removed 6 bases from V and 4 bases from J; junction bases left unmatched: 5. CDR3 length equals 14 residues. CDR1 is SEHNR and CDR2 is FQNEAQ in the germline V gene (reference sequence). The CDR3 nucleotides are TGTGCCAGCAGTCGACAGGGGGCGGGCACTGAAGCTTTCTTT. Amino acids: CASSRQGAGTEAFF.

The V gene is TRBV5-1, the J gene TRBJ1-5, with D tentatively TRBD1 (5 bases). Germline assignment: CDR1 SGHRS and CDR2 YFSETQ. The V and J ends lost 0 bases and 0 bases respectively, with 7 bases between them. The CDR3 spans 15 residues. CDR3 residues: CASSLGTPSNQPQHF. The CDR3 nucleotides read TGCGCCAGCAGCTTGGGGACACCTAGCAATCAGCCCCAGCATTTT.

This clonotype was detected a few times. The CDR3 here is CASSPLGQVSTDTQYF. For the CDR3, the DNA is TGTGCCAGCTCACCACTAGGCCAGGTTAGCACAGATACGCAGTATTTT. The chain links TRBV18 to TRBJ2-3; D not certain. Germline CDR1 reads KGHSH; CDR2 reads LQKENI. This CDR3 comprises 16 residues. Trimming stripped 1 base from V and 0 bases from J, with 11 bases between.